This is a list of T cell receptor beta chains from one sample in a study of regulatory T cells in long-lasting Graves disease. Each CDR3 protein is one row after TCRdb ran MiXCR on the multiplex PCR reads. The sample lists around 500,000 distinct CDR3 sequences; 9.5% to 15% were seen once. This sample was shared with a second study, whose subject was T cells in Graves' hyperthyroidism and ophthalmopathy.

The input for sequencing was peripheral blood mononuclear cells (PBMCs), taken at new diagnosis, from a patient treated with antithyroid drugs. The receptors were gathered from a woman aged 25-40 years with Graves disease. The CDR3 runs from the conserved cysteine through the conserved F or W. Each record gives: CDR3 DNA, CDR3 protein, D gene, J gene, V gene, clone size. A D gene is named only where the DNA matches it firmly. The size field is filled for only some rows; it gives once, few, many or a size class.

TGTGCCAGCAGTTTATTGACTAGCGGGGGCCCAGGCTCCTACAATGAGCAGTTCTTC | CASSLLTSGGPGSYNEQFF | TRBD2 | TRBJ2-1 | TRBV28 | many
TGTGCCAGCCTGGGACTCCCGGTCGGGCCCCAGCATTTT | CASLGLPVGPQHF | . | TRBJ1-5 | TRBV27 | .
TGTGCCAGCAGTGACAGGCGGGGGGCTGGAGAGACCCAGTACTTC | CASSDRRGAGETQYF | TRBD2 | TRBJ2-5 | TRBV6-1 | many
TGTGCCAGCAGCCGCCGGGGAGCGGGAGTGTCCTACAATGAGCAGTTCTTC | CASSRRGAGVSYNEQFF | TRBD2 | TRBJ2-1 | TRBV27 | many
TGTGCCACCAGGGGAACACACGGTTCCTACGAGCAGTACTTC | CATRGTHGSYEQYF | . | TRBJ2-7 | TRBV6-2/TRBV6-3 | .
TGTGCCAGCAGTGCTCCGGGACAGCCCCACACAGATACGCAGTATTTT | CASSAPGQPHTDTQYF | TRBD1 | TRBJ2-3 | TRBV25-1 | many
TGCAGTGCTCTTCGAGCGGGGGGCGCCTATGGCTACACCTTC | CSALRAGGAYGYTF | . | TRBJ1-2 | TRBV20-1 | many
TGCAGTGCTAGGACAGAGGGAGCCTATAATTCACCCCTCCACTTT | CSARTEGAYNSPLHF | . | TRBJ1-6 | TRBV20-1 | many
TGTGCCAGCAGTGAGGAACAGGGATCCCTCAATGAGCAGTTCTTC | CASSEEQGSLNEQFF | . | TRBJ2-1 | TRBV2 | many
TGCAGTGCCCCAGGGACAGGAGGTGGTGAACCTCTCTTT | CSAPGTGGGEPLF | TRBD1 | TRBJ1-1 | TRBV20-1 | many
TGTGCCAGCAGTCCTGAGTGGCCGGACAATGAGCAGTTCTTC | CASSPEWPDNEQFF | . | TRBJ2-1 | TRBV6-2/TRBV6-3 | many
TGTGCCAGCAGAAAGGGACTAGCGGAAGCCTACGAGCAGTACTTC | CASRKGLAEAYEQYF | TRBD2 | TRBJ2-7 | TRBV12-3/TRBV12-4 | many
TGTGCCAGCAGCGACGCCACCGGGGAGCTGTTTTTT | CASSDATGELFF | . | TRBJ2-2 | TRBV9 | many
TGTGCCAGTAAGGACCTGACTAGCGTCTACAATGAGCAGTTCTTC | CASKDLTSVYNEQFF | TRBD2 | TRBJ2-1 | TRBV19 | few
TGTGCCAGTAGTATCCGGACAGGGGGCGGGTTCCGCGAGCAGTACTTC | CASSIRTGGGFREQYF | TRBD1 | TRBJ2-7 | TRBV19 | .
TGCAGTGCTATCCCGGGGAACTTAAATGGCTACACCTTC | CSAIPGNLNGYTF | . | TRBJ1-2 | TRBV20-1 | many
TGCAGCGTTAACTCTGGACAGGGGGGCGAGCAGTACTTC | CSVNSGQGGEQYF | TRBD1 | TRBJ2-7 | TRBV29-1 | few
TGTGCCAGCACCAGAAGCGGGGGTAACTATGGCTACACCTTC | CASTRSGGNYGYTF | . | TRBJ1-2 | TRBV6-2/TRBV6-3 | many
TGTGCCAGCAGCCCCAGACGGGGGGCGGATTACAATGGGCAGTTCTTC | CASSPRRGADYNGQFF | . | TRBJ2-1 | TRBV7-9 | .
TGCAGCGGAGGACAGTCCTATTATGGCTACACCTTC | CSGGQSYYGYTF | . | TRBJ1-2 | TRBV29-1 | many
TGTGCCAGCAGCTCTGGACAGGACGAGCAGTACTTC | CASSSGQDEQYF | TRBD1 | TRBJ2-7 | TRBV2 | many
TGTGCCAGCAGTTACGAAAGCGGGAGAAAAACAGATACGCAGTATTTT | CASSYESGRKTDTQYF | TRBD2 | TRBJ2-3 | TRBV6-5 | few
TGTGCCAGCAGCTTCGCGGAGAGGAACACTGAAGCTTTCTTT | CASSFAERNTEAFF | . | TRBJ1-1 | TRBV13 | many
TGTGCCAGTAAAGCAGAGCGGGAGATGTTGAATGAGCAGTTCTTC | CASKAEREMLNEQFF | TRBD2 | TRBJ2-1 | TRBV19 | few
TGTGCCAGCAGTGAAGAAAACAGGGGTTCCTACAATGAGCAGTTCTTC | CASSEENRGSYNEQFF | TRBD1 | TRBJ2-1 | TRBV6-1 | many
TGTGCCAGCAGTGCTCAGGGAATAGGCTATGGCTACACCTTC | CASSAQGIGYGYTF | . | TRBJ1-2 | TRBV2 | many
TGCAGTGCTGTAGACAGGGTGAACACTGAAGCTTTCTTT | CSAVDRVNTEAFF | TRBD1 | TRBJ1-1 | TRBV20-1 | many
TGTGCCTCGAGGGGGGTGCTGCACACAGATACGCAGTATTTT | CASRGVLHTDTQYF | . | TRBJ2-3 | TRBV27 | .
TGTGCCAGCAGCCGCGACGTGGGAAATCAGCCCCAGCATTTT | CASSRDVGNQPQHF | . | TRBJ1-5 | TRBV12-3/TRBV12-4 | many
TGTGCCAGCAGCTCCCCCCGACAGGCCCAACCCTACGAGCAGTACTTC | CASSSPRQAQPYEQYF | . | TRBJ2-7 | TRBV13 | many
TGTGCCAGCAGTCTAGCTGTCACGAATACGCAGTATTTT | CASSLAVTNTQYF | . | TRBJ2-3 | TRBV2 | many
TGTGCCAGCAGTTCAGGGACTAGCCCCGACAATGAGCAGTTCTTC | CASSSGTSPDNEQFF | TRBD2 | TRBJ2-1 | TRBV27 | many
TGTGCCAGCAGTTTAGCCGGTTTCCATCCCCCGCAGTGCGAGCAGTACTTC | CASSLAGFHPPQCEQYF | . | TRBJ2-7 | TRBV12-3/TRBV12-4 | many
TGTGCCATCAGAGAGCCGGGCCAGGCAGATACGCAGTATTTT | CAIREPGQADTQYF | . | TRBJ2-3 | TRBV10-3 | .
TGTGCCAGCTCCCCCATTGGGACAGGATTCTCCTACGAGCAGTACTTC | CASSPIGTGFSYEQYF | TRBD1 | TRBJ2-7 | TRBV18 | few
TGTGCCATGAAAATCTGGGCTAGCGGGAGCTCCTACAATGAGCAGTTCTTC | CAMKIWASGSSYNEQFF | TRBD2 | TRBJ2-1 | TRBV19 | many